The 9 T cell receptor beta chains below come from one sample, sequenced in a study of T cell changes during pregnancy in multiple sclerosis. Libraries were prepared by immunoSEQ multiplex PCR; TCRdb keeps only in-frame clonotypes and omits some of them. The sample consists of about 44,000 clones, around nine tenths of them appearing once. The material sequenced was CD4+ T cells from peripheral blood mononuclear cells, taken before pregnancy. Receptors were obtained from a female donor with multiple sclerosis, enrolled in a pregnancy study.

The chain carries TRBV5-4 and TRBJ1-1, with 9 positions matching TRBD1. The CDR3 spans 13 residues. Germline CDR1 is SGHNT and CDR2 is YYREEE (reference sequence). The ends lost 5 bases at V and 6 bases at J; junction bases unmatched: 5. The CDR3 spells CASRGTGRAEAFF. CDR3 DNA sequence: TGTGCCAGCAGGGGGACAGGGCGGGCTGAAGCTTTCTTT.

V gene TRBV4-2 combines with J gene TRBJ1-1, with TRBD1 as a possible D gene (5 bases). There are 16 residues in the CDR3. V shed 3 bases and J shed 2 bases, with 16 bases lying between them. Germline CDR1 and CDR2: LGHNA and YNFKEQ. In DNA, the CDR3 is TGTGCCAGCAGCCACGGTAAGACAGTAGGCAACACTGAAGCTTTCTTT. Encoded protein: CASSHGKTVGNTEAFF.

J is TRBJ2-2 and V is TRBV2, with 9 positions matching TRBD2. V gave up 5 bases and J gave up 2 bases; unmatched junction bases: 3. The germline gives CDR1 SNHLY, CDR2 FYNNEI. The CDR3 is 15 amino acids. The CDR3 loop reads CASSPSGVNTGELFF. As DNA, the CDR3 is TGTGCCAGCAGTCCTAGCGGGGTTAACACCGGGGAGCTGTTTTTT.

CDR3 in DNA: TGTGCCAGCAGAGGGAGGGGATCTAATGAAAAACTGTTTTTT. It translates to CASRGRGSNEKLFF. The rearrangement uses TRBV6-5 and TRBJ1-4; D is possibly TRBD1 (5 bases). Germline assignment: CDR1 MNHEY and CDR2 SVGAGI. Deletions cut 6 bases from V and 3 bases from J, with 11 bases between. The CDR3 loop spans 14 amino acids.

The sample holds one count of this clone. The gene calls are TRBV19 and TRBJ2-7; TRBD2 aligns across 8 bases. The trim removed 2 bases at V and 2 bases at J, leaving 8 bases unmatched. From germline, CDR1 is LNHDA and CDR2 SQIVND (reference sequence). The CDR3 is 16 residues long. The CDR3 region is CASSIIGGLAPYEQYF. The CDR3 coding sequence is TGTGCCAGTAGTATAATAGGCGGACTAGCCCCCTACGAGCAGTACTTC. The entire variable domain, with the rest obtained from reference TRBV19 and TRBJ2-7, is as follows: DGGITQSPKYLFRKEGQNVTLSCEQNLNHDAMYWYRQDPGQGLRLIYYSQIVNDFQKGDIAEGYSVSREKKESFPLTVTSAQKNPTAFYLCASSIIGGLAPYEQYFGPGTRLTVT.

The V and J genes are TRBV6-6 and TRBJ2-3, with D tentatively TRBD2 (6 bases). Trimming shortened V by 7 bases and J by 0 bases, and 14 bases separated the two germline ends. Germline loops: CDR1 MNHNY, CDR2 SVGAGI (reference sequence). The CDR3 sequence is 15 residues long. This CDR3 reads CASNLHGGSTDTQYF. The CDR3 nucleotides are TGTGCCAGCAACTTACACGGGGGTAGCACAGATACGCAGTATTTT.

The rearrangement joins TRBV4-3 to TRBJ2-2; maybe TRBD1 (6 bases). This CDR3 has 16 residues. Germline CDR1 reads LGHNA; CDR2 reads YSLEER. V lost 2 bases to trimming and J lost 6 bases, with 16 bases between them. The CDR3 sequence is CASSQLTGGGPGELFF. Written as DNA, the CDR3 is TGCGCCAGCAGCCAATTGACAGGAGGAGGACCCGGGGAGCTGTTTTTT.

The chain links TRBV29-1 to TRBJ1-2; D is undetermined. The CDR3 extends over 13 amino acids. CDR1 is SQVTM, CDR2 ANQGSEA, per germline. V dropped 6 bases and J dropped 1 base, with 12 bases sitting between them. Here the CDR3 DNA reads TGCAGCGTCGCGCCCAACCTTAACTATGGCTACACCTTC. It encodes CSVAPNLNYGYTF.

V and J are TRBV18 and TRBJ2-1; 8 bases match TRBD1. V shed 3 bases and J 12 bases; nucleotides not matched to a gene: 7. Germline V gives CDR1 KGHSH, CDR2 LQKENI. The CDR3 spans 13 residues. CDR3: CASSPGQGESQFF. DNA of the CDR3: TGTGCCAGCTCACCCGGACAGGGAGAATCGCAGTTCTTC.